One TCR beta chain is described in this entry. Its target is unknown. V was shortened by 2 bases and J by 1 base, with 8 bases between the two germline ends. From germline, CDR1 is MNHNY and CDR2 SVGAGI (reference sequence). The CDR3 has 15 amino acids. cDNA reverse transcribed from extracted RNA served as the sequencing template. TCRdb's copy holds only in-frame clones and misses some; the assay was immunoSEQ multiplex PCR. The table has 150,000 to 200,000 clones, around three fifths seen once. This entry belongs to a study of CD8+ T cells in alopecia areata. The treatment denotes: oral pan-JAK inhibitor, 5-10 mg twice daily. Study-wide results and limits: Against the mouse data, patients shared TCRs less clearly, possibly for HLA reasons.

The genes are TRBV6-6 and TRBJ2-2, with D perhaps TRBD2 (5 bases). The input for sequencing was CD4+ T cells sorted from blood, taken at week 24, from a patient treated with tofacitinib. The sequence came from a human donor with alopecia areata. CDR3 sequence: CASSYVGRNTGELFF. The CDR3 DNA sequence: TGTGCCAGCAGTTACGTGGGGAGGAACACCGGGGAGCTGTTTTTT.